This is a list of T cell receptor beta chains from one sample in a study of T cells in Graves' hyperthyroidism and ophthalmopathy. TCRdb called the multiplex PCR reads again in MiXCR, with one record for every CDR3 protein. The sample shows hundreds of thousands of distinct CDR3 sequences, roughly 13% of them seen only once. The sample taken for sequencing was blood. These receptors were obtained from a woman younger than 35 with Graves' hyperthyroidism. CDR3s include the opening cysteine and the closing phenylalanine or tryptophan. D genes are given only for firm matches. The listing skips clone size in some rows; elsewhere it reads once, few, many or a size class.

TRBD1 | . | TRBJ1-4 | TRBV10-2 | CASSEYMPGQAVVEEKLFF | TGCGCCAGCAGTGAGTACATGCCGGGACAGGCTGTGGTAGAAGAAAAACTGTTTTTT
. | many | TRBJ2-1 | TRBV27 | CASGDTGVGNEQFF | TGTGCCAGCGGGGATACGGGGGTCGGCAATGAGCAGTTCTTC
. | many | TRBJ2-7 | TRBV3-1 | CASSQAISHYEQYF | TGTGCCAGCAGCCAAGCTATCAGCCACTACGAGCAGTACTTC
. | many | TRBJ1-1 | TRBV24-1 | CATSGSGGRDMNTEAFF | TGTGCCACCAGTGGGTCGGGTGGCAGGGACATGAACACTGAAGCTTTCTTT
. | many | TRBJ2-3 | TRBV20-1 | CSARAQASTDTQYF | TGCAGTGCTAGAGCGCAGGCTAGCACAGATACGCAGTATTTT
. | many | TRBJ2-1 | TRBV28 | CASPKSGQDSYNEQFF | TGTGCCAGCCCTAAGTCCGGGCAGGACTCCTACAATGAGCAGTTCTTC
. | many | TRBJ2-7 | TRBV28 | CASSVGSYEQYF | TGTGCCAGCAGCGTCGGGTCCTACGAGCAGTACTTC
. | . | TRBJ1-4 | TRBV6-7 | CANTTGLNEKLFF | TGTGCCAATACGACAGGACTAAATGAAAAACTGTTTTTT
TRBD2 | many | TRBJ2-7 | TRBV12-3/TRBV12-4 | CASSYLQREAEQYF | TGTGCCAGCAGTTATCTCCAGCGGGAGGCCGAGCAGTACTTC
TRBD2 | . | TRBJ2-1 | TRBV4-2 | CASSQVTSGGDIYNEQFF | TGTGCCAGCAGCCAAGTGACTAGCGGGGGTGATATTTACAATGAGCAGTTCTTC
. | . | TRBJ1-1 | TRBV2 | CASTVGELNTEAFF | TGTGCCAGCACGGTGGGGGAACTGAACACTGAAGCTTTCTTT
TRBD1 | many | TRBJ2-7 | TRBV13 | CASSPAGQGSYEQYF | TGTGCCAGCAGCCCCGCCGGACAGGGTTCCTACGAGCAGTACTTC
. | many | TRBJ2-2 | TRBV18 | CASSPSGTGELFF | TGTGCCAGCTCACCAAGCGGGACCGGGGAGCTGTTTTTT
TRBD1 | . | TRBJ1-4 | TRBV18 | CASSPRTGTFDPSGKLFF | TGTGCCAGCTCACCCAGGACAGGGACTTTTGACCCCTCGGGAAAACTGTTTTTT
. | many | TRBJ1-1 | TRBV2 | CASSWVRTEAFF | TGTGCCAGCAGTTGGGTGAGGACTGAAGCTTTCTTT
TRBD2 | many | TRBJ2-5 | TRBV28 | CASSFRLAGAGETQYF | TGTGCCAGCAGTTTTCGGCTAGCGGGGGCGGGGGAGACCCAGTACTTC
TRBD1 | many | TRBJ1-6 | TRBV7-2 | CASSGPGTGASPLHF | TGTGCCAGCAGCGGACCCGGGACAGGGGCTTCACCCCTCCACTTT
TRBD2 | . | TRBJ2-1 | TRBV7-2 | CASSSASGEAEQFF | TGTGCCAGCAGCTCAGCTAGCGGGGAGGCTGAGCAGTTCTTC
TRBD2 | . | TRBJ2-5 | TRBV9 | CASSAPGTSGIQTQYF | TGTGCCAGCAGCGCCCCCGGGACTAGCGGGATCCAGACCCAGTACTTC
. | many | TRBJ1-1 | TRBV28 | CASSLISSLLNTEAFF | TGTGCCAGCAGTTTAATCAGTTCTCTCTTGAACACTGAAGCTTTCTTT
. | many | TRBJ2-1 | TRBV24-1 | CATSAAGWEQFF | TGTGCCACCAGTGCTGCAGGTTGGGAGCAGTTCTTC
. | . | TRBJ1-4 | TRBV15 | CATSRVQIAENEKLFF | TGTGCCACCAGCAGAGTCCAAATCGCAGAAAATGAAAAACTGTTTTTT